This TCR beta chain appears in the sequencing data of a study of blood T cells in healthy people across ages. Study observations and caveats: Diversity was higher, and naive CD4+ cells more numerous, in long-lived donors than in aged donors. Considered underestimates were the diversity estimates obtained from one million T cells.

V trimming: 0 bases; J trimming: 2 bases; junction bases outside the gene matches: 5. The CDR3 runs to 17 residues. Germline V gene sequence: CDR1 MRHNA, CDR2 SNTAGT. Sample-barcoded 5' priming and a J-beta primer mix drove a second PCR of about 6 to 12 cycles. Each TCR beta cDNA got a 12-nucleotide random molecular identifier. From the 5' RACE reads, TCRdb called clonotypes with MiXCR, one entry per CDR3 protein. Of around 1.1 million distinct CDR3 sequences listed, more than 30% are singletons. Drawn from each donor were roughly 10 milliliters of peripheral blood. As concerns this clonotype: Its antigen is as yet unknown.

The chain uses TRBV6-4 and TRBJ1-5; TRBD1 agrees at 9 bases. The clonotype originates from a young man in good health. Sequenced input: blood. This CDR3 is CASSDSWRTGGNQPQHF. CDR3 in DNA: TGTGCCAGCAGTGACTCGTGGAGGACAGGGGGCAATCAGCCCCAGCATTTT.